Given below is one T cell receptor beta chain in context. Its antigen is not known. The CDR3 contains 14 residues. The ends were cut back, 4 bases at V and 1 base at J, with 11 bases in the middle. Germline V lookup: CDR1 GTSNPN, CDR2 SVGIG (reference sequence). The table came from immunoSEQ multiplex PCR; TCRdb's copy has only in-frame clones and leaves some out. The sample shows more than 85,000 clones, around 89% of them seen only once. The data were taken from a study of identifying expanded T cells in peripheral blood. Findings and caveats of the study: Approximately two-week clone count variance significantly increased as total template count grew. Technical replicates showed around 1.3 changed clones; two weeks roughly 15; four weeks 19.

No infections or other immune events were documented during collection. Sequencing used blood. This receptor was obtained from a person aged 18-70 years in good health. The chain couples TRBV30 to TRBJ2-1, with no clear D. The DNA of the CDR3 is TGTGCCTGGACTCGTTTCGGGTCCTACAATGAGCAGTTCTTC. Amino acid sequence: CAWTRFGSYNEQFF.